This T cell receptor (beta chain) was identified in a study of OX40 agonist ivuxolimab in advanced cancers. Study results and caveats: Averaging showed that CD8+ T cells had more expanded clones than CD4+ did. The study found among the lowest clonal expansion in partial responders at 0.1-3.0 mg/kg.

The length of the CDR3 is 14 residues. Trimming cost V 5 bases and J 0 bases, with 7 bases left between them. CDR1 MNHEY and CDR2 SMNVEV come from the germline V gene (reference sequence). The method was immunoSEQ multiplex PCR; TCRdb's version includes in-frame clones alone and lacks a portion of them. The data hold 40,000 or so clones, with 85% observed a single time. This clone is large. Antigen: not known. The chain uses TRBV27 and TRBJ1-4, with unresolved D. This sequence was found in an adult with an advanced solid tumor such as melanoma, head and neck, liver or kidney cancer. Sample: CD4+ or CD8+ T cells sorted from blood, taken in a trial of the OX40 agonist ivuxolimab. CDR3 region: CASSHDTTNEKLFF. CDR3 sequence (DNA): TGTGCCAGCAGTCACGATACAACTAATGAAAAACTGTTTTTT. The full variable domain, completed using reference TRBV27 and TRBJ1-4, is EAQVTQNPRYLITVTGKKLTVTCSQNMNHEYMSWYRQDPGLGLRQIYYSMNVEVTDKGDVPEGYKVSRKEKRNFPLILESPSPNQTSLYFCASSHDTTNEKLFFGSGTQLSVL.